This T cell receptor (beta chain) derives from a study of shared clonotypes between healthy human individuals. Across the whole study: The people who gave samples were two women and a few men aged 18 to 49.

Study-level points and caveats: Memory subsets generally showed lower estimated richness than naive subsets. Four donors had around 5.5% of their naive CD4 clonotypes in common.

The germline V gene has CDR1 MNHEY and CDR2 SVGAGI. Unmatched junction bases numbered 7, after V lost 6 bases and J lost 4 bases. CDR3 length: 14 amino acids. The table came from immunoSEQ multiplex PCR; TCRdb's copy has only in-frame clones and leaves some out. The sample holds about 1.1 million clones; 60% to 85% are singletons and the top ten take 0.89%. Worth noting for this clone: Its antigen remains unknown.

This receptor was taken from a man aged 18 to 30 in good health. Some clones in this sample may be carry-over from other donors' samples. The specimen was memory CD4+ T cells from PBMCs. Subset noted: CD45RA-negative fraction. The genes are TRBV6-5 and TRBJ1-2, with 8 positions matching TRBD1. The CDR3 DNA reads TGTGCCAGCAGGAGGACAGGGCTCGCCTATGGCTACACCTTC. This encodes CASRRTGLAYGYTF.